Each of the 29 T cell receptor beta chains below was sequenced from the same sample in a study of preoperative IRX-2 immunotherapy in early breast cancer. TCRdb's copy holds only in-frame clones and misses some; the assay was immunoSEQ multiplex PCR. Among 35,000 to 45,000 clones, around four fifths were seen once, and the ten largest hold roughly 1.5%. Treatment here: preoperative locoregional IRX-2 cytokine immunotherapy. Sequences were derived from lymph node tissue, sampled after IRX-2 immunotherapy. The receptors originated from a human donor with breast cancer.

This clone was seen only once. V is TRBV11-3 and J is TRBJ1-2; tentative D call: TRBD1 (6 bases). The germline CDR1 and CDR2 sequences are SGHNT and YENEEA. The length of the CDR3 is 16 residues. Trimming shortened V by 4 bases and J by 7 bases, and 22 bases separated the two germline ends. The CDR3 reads CASSSQTGRRVGGYTF. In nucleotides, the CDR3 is TGTGCCAGCAGCTCGCAGACAGGAAGAAGAGTAGGTGGCTACACCTTC.

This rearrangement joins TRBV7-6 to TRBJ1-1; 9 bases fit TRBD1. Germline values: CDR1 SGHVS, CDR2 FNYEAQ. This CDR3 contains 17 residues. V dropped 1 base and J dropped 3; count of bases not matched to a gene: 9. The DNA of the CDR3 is TGTGCCAGCAGCTTAGAACCGGGACAGGGTTTGGACACTGAAGCTTTCTTT. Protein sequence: CASSLEPGQGLDTEAFF.

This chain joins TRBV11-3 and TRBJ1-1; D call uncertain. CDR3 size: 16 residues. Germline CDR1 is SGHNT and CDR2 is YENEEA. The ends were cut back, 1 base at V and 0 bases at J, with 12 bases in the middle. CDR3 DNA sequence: TGTGCCAGCAGCTTAGGTGACCGAGGGATGAACACTGAAGCTTTCTTT. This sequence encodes CASSLGDRGMNTEAFF.

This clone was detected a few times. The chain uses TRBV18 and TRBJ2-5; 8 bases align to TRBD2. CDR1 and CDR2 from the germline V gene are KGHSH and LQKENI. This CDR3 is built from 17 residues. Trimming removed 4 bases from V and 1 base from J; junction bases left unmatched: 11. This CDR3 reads CASSRPAGARPQETQYF. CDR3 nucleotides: TGTGCCAGCTCACGTCCAGCGGGGGCCCGGCCCCAAGAGACCCAGTACTTC.

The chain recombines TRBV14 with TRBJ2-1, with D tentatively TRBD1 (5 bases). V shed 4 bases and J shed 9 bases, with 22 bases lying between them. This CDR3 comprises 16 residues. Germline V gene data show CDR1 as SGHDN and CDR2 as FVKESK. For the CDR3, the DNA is TGTGCCAGCAGCCGCCTAGGGGCAGGGTGGGGTGGTGAGCAGTTCTTC. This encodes CASSRLGAGWGGEQFF.

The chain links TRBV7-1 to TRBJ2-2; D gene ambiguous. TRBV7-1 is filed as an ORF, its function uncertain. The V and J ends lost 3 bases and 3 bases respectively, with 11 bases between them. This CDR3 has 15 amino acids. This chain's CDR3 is CASSSRPKYTGELFF. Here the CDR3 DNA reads TGTGCCAGCAGCTCCAGACCGAAATACACCGGGGAGCTGTTTTTT.

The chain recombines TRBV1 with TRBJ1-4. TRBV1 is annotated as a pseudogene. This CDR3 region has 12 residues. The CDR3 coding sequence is TGCGCCAGCAGCCAGGGGGAGGAAAAACTGTTTTTT. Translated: CASSQGEEKLFF.

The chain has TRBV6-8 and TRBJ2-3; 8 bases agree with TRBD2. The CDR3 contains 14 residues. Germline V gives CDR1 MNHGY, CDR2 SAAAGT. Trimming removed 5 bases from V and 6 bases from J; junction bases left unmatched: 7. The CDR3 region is CASSLLGGGDTQYF. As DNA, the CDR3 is TGTGCCAGCAGTCTACTCGGGGGGGGCGATACGCAGTATTTT.

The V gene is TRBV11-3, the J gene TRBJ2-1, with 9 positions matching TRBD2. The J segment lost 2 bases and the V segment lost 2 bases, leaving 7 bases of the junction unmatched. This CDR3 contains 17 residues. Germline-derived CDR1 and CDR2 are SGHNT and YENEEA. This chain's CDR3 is CASSLSAGTSPYNEQFF. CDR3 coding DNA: TGTGCCAGCAGCTTATCAGCCGGGACTAGCCCCTACAATGAGCAGTTCTTC.

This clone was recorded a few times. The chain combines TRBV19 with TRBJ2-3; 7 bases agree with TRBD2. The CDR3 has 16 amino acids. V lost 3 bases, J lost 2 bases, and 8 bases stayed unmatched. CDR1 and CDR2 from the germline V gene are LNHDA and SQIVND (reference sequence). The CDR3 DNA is TGTGCCAGTAGTATGGCTCTAGCGGACCTCACAGATACGCAGTATTTT. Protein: CASSMALADLTDTQYF.

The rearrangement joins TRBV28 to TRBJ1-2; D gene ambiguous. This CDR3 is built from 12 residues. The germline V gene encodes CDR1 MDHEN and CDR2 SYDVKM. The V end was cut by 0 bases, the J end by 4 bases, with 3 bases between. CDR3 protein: CASSLWSYGYTF. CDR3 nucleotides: TGTGCCAGCAGTTTATGGAGCTATGGCTACACCTTC.

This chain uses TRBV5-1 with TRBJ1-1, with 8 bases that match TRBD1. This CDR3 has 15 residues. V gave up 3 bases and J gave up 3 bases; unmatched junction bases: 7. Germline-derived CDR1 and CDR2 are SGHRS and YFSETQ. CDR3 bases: TGCGCCAGCAGCTGGACAGGGTTGTCGGACACTGAAGCTTTCTTT. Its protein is CASSWTGLSDTEAFF.

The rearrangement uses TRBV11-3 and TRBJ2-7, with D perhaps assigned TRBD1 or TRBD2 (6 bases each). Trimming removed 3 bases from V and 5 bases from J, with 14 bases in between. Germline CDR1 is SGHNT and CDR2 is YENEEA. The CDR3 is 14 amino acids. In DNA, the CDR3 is TGTGCCAGCAGCTTTAGGAGGGGGTCACACGAGCAGTACTTC. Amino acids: CASSFRRGSHEQYF.

The CDR3 DNA sequence: TGTGCCAGCTCACCGGGACAGGGGTTCGCCTACGAGCAGTACTTC. This translates into CASSPGQGFAYEQYF. The chain links TRBV18 to TRBJ2-7, with 10 bases that match TRBD1. Germline V CDR1 and CDR2: KGHSH, LQKENI. The CDR3 has 15 amino acids. J lost 2 bases, V lost 3 bases, and 4 bases had no gene match.

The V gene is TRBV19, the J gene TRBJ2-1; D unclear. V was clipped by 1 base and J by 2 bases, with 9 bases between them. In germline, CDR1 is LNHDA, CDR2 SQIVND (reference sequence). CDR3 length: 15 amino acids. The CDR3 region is CASSIAGRTYNEQFF. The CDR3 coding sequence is TGTGCCAGTAGTATAGCTGGACGGACCTACAATGAGCAGTTCTTC. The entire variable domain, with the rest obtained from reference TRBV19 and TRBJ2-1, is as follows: DGGITQSPKYLFRKEGQNVTLSCEQNLNHDAMYWYRQDPGQGLRLIYYSQIVNDFQKGDIAEGYSVSREKKESFPLTVTSAQKNPTAFYLCASSIAGRTYNEQFFGPGTRLTVL.

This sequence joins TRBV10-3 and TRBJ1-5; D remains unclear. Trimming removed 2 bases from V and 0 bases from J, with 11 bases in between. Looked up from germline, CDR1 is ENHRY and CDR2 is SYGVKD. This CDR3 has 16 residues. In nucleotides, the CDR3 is TGTGCCATCAGTGAGACCAGCCCCCTTAGCAATCAGCCCCAGCATTTT. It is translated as CAISETSPLSNQPQHF.

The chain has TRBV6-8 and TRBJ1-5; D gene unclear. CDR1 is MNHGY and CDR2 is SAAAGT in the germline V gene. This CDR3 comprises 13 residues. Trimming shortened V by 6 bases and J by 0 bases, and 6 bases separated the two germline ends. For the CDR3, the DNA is TGTGCCAGCAGGATACATAGCAATCAGCCCCAGCATTTT. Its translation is CASRIHSNQPQHF.

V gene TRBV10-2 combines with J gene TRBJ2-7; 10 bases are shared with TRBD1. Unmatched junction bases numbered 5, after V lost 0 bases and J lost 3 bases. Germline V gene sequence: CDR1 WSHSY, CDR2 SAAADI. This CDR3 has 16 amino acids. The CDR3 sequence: CASSESGGQGIYEQYF. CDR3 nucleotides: TGCGCCAGCAGTGAGTCGGGGGGACAGGGGATCTACGAGCAGTACTTC.

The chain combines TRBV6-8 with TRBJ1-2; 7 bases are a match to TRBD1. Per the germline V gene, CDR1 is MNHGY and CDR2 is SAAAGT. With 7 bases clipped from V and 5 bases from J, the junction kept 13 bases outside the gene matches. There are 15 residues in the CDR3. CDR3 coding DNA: TGTGCCAGCATTACTCCGGGACAGAAAACTTATGGCTACACCTTC. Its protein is CASITPGQKTYGYTF.

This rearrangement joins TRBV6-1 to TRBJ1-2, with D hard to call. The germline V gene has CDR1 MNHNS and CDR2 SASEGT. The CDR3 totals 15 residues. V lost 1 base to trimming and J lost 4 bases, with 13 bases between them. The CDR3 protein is CASSEGQSSFYGYTF. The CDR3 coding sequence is TGTGCCAGCAGTGAAGGGCAGTCCTCTTTCTATGGCTACACCTTC.

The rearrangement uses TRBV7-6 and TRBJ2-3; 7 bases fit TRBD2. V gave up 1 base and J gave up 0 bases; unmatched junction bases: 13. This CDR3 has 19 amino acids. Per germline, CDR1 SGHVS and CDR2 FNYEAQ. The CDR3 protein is CASSLGRLAQTSSTDTQYF. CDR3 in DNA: TGTGCCAGCAGCTTAGGGAGACTAGCCCAAACTTCTAGCACAGATACGCAGTATTTT.

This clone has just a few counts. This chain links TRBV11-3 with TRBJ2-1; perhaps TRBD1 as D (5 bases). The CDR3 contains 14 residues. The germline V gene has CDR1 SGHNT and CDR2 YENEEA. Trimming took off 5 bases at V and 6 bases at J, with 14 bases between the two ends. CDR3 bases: TGTGCCAGCAGCCCTGGGGCTACCCCCAATGAGCAGTTCTTC. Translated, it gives CASSPGATPNEQFF. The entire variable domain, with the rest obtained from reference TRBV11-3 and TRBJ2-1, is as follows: EAGVVQSPRYKIIEKKQPVAFWCNPISGHNTLYWYLQNLGQGPELLIRYENEEAVDDSQLPKDRFSAERLKGVDSTLKIQPAELGDSAVYLCASSPGATPNEQFFGPGTRLTVL.

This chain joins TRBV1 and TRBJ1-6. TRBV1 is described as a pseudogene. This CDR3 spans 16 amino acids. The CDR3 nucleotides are TGCGCCAGCAGCCAAATAACAGGTCTGGGGGGATCACCCCTCCACTTT. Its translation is CASSQITGLGGSPLHF.

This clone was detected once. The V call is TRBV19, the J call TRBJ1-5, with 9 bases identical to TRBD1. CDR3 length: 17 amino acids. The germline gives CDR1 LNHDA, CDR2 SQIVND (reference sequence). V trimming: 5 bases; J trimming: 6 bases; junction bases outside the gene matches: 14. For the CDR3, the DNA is TGTGCCAGTAGTCGACAAGAAAGGGACAGGGTGGGTCAGCCCCAGCATTTT. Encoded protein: CASSRQERDRVGQPQHF.

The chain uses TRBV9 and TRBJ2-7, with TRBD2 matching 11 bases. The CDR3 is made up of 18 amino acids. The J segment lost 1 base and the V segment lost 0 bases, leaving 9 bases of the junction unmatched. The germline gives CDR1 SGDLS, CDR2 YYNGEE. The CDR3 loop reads CASSVAPSGGLGSYEQYF. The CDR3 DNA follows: TGTGCCAGCAGCGTAGCCCCTAGCGGGGGGCTAGGATCCTACGAGCAGTACTTC.

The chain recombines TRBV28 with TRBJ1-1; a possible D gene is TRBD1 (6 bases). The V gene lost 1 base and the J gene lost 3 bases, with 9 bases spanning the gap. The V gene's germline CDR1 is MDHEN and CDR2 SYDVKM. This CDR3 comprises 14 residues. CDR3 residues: CASSLLQGHTEAFF. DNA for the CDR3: TGTGCCAGCAGTTTATTACAGGGACACACTGAAGCTTTCTTT.

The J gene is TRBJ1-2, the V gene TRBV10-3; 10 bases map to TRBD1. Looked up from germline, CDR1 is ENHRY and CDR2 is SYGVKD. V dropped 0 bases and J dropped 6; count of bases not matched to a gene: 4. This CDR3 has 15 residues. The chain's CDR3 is CAISESMDRGDGYTF. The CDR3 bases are TGTGCCATCAGTGAGTCTATGGACAGGGGGGATGGCTACACCTTC.

The CDR3 sequence: CASSDILNYGYTF. CDR3 in DNA: TGCGCCAGCAGTGACATCCTAAACTATGGCTACACCTTC. The chain recombines TRBV10-2 with TRBJ1-2; D ambiguous. V was shortened by 3 bases and J by 2 bases, with 7 bases between the two germline ends. From germline, CDR1 is WSHSY and CDR2 SAAADI. The CDR3 covers 13 residues.

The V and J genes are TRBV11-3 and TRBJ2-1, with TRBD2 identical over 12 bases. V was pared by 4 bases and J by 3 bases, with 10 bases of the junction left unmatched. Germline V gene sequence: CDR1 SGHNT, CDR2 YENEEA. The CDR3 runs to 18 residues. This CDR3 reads CASSYPRTSGDLYNEQFF. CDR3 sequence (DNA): TGTGCCAGCAGCTACCCTAGGACTAGCGGGGACCTCTACAATGAGCAGTTCTTC.